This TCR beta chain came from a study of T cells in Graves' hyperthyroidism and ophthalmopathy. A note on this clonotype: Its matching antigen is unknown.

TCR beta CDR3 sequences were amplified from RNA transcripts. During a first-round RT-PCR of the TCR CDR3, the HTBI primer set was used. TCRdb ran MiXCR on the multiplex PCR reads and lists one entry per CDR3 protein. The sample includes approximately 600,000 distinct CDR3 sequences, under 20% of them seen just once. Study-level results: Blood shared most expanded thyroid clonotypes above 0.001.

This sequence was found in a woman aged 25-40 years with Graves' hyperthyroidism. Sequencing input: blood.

The CDR3 sequence is CASSDPDSSTDTQYF. DNA for the CDR3: TGCGCCAGCAGTGACCCGGATTCTAGCACAGATACGCAGTATTTT. The genes are TRBV10-1 and TRBJ2-3; D unresolved. With 3 bases removed from V and 0 bases from J, the gap between germline ends came to 10 bases. The germline V gene has CDR1 WNHNN and CDR2 SYGVQD (reference sequence). This CDR3 region has 15 residues.